This record concerns one TCR beta chain sequence. Its target is unknown. A read error is possible here, since a much larger clone lies one base away. The missing conserved phenylalanine or tryptophan at the end of this CDR3 makes a read error likely. With listed TCR primers and previously described methods, bulk TCR libraries were prepared. TCRdb re-analysed the PCR reads in MiXCR, keeping a single row per CDR3 protein. The table includes 40,000 to 50,000 distinct CDR3 sequences, approximately 21% detected once. This sample is drawn from a study of molecular identifiers for immune sequencing clone quantification. Preparation of naive CD8 libraries involved 20,000 to 1,000,000 sorted cells and 10%, 30% or 50% RNA. Points from the study as a whole: Detection of one spiked Jurkat cell's TCR RNA reportedly worked in one million naive cells.

The sequence derives from a human donor in good health. Some libraries in this study had Jurkat cell RNA spiked in. The material sequenced was naive CD8+ T cells from blood, with Jurkat cell RNA spiked in. Subset described: FACS-sorted CD8+CD4-CCR7+CD45RA+ naive T cells.

For the CDR3, the DNA is TGTGCCAGCGCGTCAGTGAGCACAGATACGCAGTATTCT. Translation: CASASVSTDTQYS. The chain employs TRBV11-2 and TRBJ2-3; D uncertain. The CDR3 is 13 residues long. The V end was cut by 8 bases, the J end by 0 bases, with 9 bases between. Per germline, CDR1 SGHAT and CDR2 FQNNGV.